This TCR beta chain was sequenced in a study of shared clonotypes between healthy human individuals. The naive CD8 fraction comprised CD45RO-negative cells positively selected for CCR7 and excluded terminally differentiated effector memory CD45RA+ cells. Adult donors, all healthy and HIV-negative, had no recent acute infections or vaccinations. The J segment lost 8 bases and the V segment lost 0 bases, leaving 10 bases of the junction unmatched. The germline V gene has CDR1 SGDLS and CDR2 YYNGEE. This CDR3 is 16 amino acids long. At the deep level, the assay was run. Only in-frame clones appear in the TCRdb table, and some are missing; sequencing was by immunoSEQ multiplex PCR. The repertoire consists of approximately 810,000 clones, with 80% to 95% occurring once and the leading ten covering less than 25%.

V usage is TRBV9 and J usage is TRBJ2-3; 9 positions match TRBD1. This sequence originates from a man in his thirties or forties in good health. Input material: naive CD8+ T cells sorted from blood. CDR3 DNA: TGTGCCAGCAGCGTAGGTCGGGGGACAGGGTATCTTACGCAGTATTTT. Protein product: CASSVGRGTGYLTQYF.